The source of this T cell receptor (beta chain) is a study of blood T cell repertoires in COVID-19. The overall study: COVID-19 samples collected from the United States, Italy and Spain covered acute and convalescent phases.

This CDR3 has 12 residues. Germline V lookup: CDR1 MNHEY, CDR2 SVGAGI. V shed 6 bases and J shed 5 bases, with 10 bases lying between them. In the original processing: How many nucleated cells were present was estimated from reference gene primer amplification. Using immunoSEQ multiplex PCR, the repertoire was profiled, and TCRdb retains in-frame clones only, with some absent. For V, J and clone size, that table is used; D and trimming come from the DNA. The sample yields about 73,000 clones, 80% to 85% seen once. The receptor comes from a human donor in a cohort sampled during active COVID-19. Input material: peripheral blood. The chain employs TRBV6-5 and TRBJ1-2; D remains unclear. This chain's CDR3 is CASSLSGYGYTF. CDR3 coding DNA: TGTGCCAGCAGCCTCAGCGGATATGGCTACACCTTC.